This TCR beta chain is from a study of cytomegalovirus exposure and HLA in healthy donors. The CDR3 runs 14 residues. V shed 4 bases, J shed 6 bases, and the junction held 7 bases outside the gene matches. Germline CDR1 and CDR2: MRHNA and SNTAGT. Amplification used 60 Vbeta primers and 13 Jbeta primers. In the study's own analysis: A follow-up analysis tallied 70 million to 80 million unique TCR beta chains, 8.5 million to 14 million shared. The repertoire was sequenced with immunoSEQ multiplex PCR; TCRdb's copy has only in-frame clones and lacks some. Clone size and the V and J calls come from that table; the DNA yielded D and trimming. Among under 150,000 clones listed, 60% to 85% were seen once.

The chain carries TRBV6-4 and TRBJ1-1, with 8 bases lining up with TRBD1. The origin of this receptor is a man in his thirties or forties in good health and CMV-seronegative. Sequencing used PBMCs. The CDR3 region is CASSGGQGFAEAFF. The CDR3 DNA is TGTGCCAGCAGTGGTGGACAGGGTTTCGCTGAAGCTTTCTTT.